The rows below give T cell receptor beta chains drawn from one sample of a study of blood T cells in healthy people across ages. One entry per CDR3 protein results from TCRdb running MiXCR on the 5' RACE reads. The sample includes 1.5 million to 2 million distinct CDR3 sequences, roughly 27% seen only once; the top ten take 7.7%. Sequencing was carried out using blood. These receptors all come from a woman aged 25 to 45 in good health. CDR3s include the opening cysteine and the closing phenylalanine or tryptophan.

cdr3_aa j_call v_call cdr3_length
CASSQYPLTGPYGYTF TRBJ1-2 TRBV9 16
CATSAGGGGGQETQYF TRBJ2-5 TRBV24-1 16
CATSDFLGEGTQYF TRBJ2-5 TRBV24-1 14
CASAAGTGPYEQYF TRBJ2-7 TRBV7-2 14
CASSILRGGLWNEQFF TRBJ2-1 TRBV19 16
CASSQRDPNEKLFF TRBJ1-4 TRBV14 14
CGVAPANTGELFF TRBJ2-2 TRBV12-3/TRBV12-4 13
CASGDDTRTQYF TRBJ2-5 TRBV12-3/TRBV12-4 12
CASSSGGQGAQSEKLFF TRBJ1-4 TRBV7-9 17
CASSLSGYTEAFF TRBJ1-1 TRBV7-2 13
CASSLARARGVQETQFF TRBJ2-1 TRBV12-3/TRBV12-4 17
CATSRGGGSNEKLFF TRBJ1-4 TRBV15 15
CASSSHQGGRETQYF TRBJ2-5 TRBV27 15
CASSDRDRGQETQYF TRBJ2-5 TRBV5-1 15
CASSLADQPQHF TRBJ1-5 TRBV12-3/TRBV12-4 12
CAASRDSPVATDTQYF TRBJ2-3 TRBV15 16
CSARGGEENQPQHF TRBJ1-5 TRBV20-1 14
CASSLSLDFEQYF TRBJ2-7 TRBV5-5 13
CASSFLQRLRYEQYF TRBJ2-7 TRBV5-6 15
CASSSPQGASYNEQFF TRBJ2-1 TRBV12-3/TRBV12-4 16
CASQRPSSGGSSYNEQFF TRBJ2-1 TRBV6-1 18
CAWRRGNIQYF TRBJ2-4 TRBV30 11
CASSASIIATPLHF TRBJ1-6 TRBV2 14
CAGGRLAGSYNEQFF TRBJ2-1 TRBV11-2 15
CASSGVVPGGIQETQYF TRBJ2-5 TRBV5-1 17
CASKDFYEQYF TRBJ2-7 TRBV27 11
CASSLNPRFTSGEETQYF TRBJ2-5 TRBV28 18
CASSYLAASPASYEQYF TRBJ2-7 TRBV5-1 17
CSAKETALGDTQYF TRBJ2-3 TRBV20-1 14
CASSLRGTANEKLFF TRBJ1-4 TRBV12-3/TRBV12-4 15
CAISQLGNEQFF TRBJ2-1 TRBV12-3/TRBV12-4 12
CASSPSIAKNIQYF TRBJ2-4 TRBV18 14
CASSRTSFETQYF TRBJ2-5 TRBV2 13
CASRFSTGGDEQFF TRBJ2-1 TRBV27 14
CASRRGPIDQETQYF TRBJ2-5 TRBV27 15
CSARPHGHGGEQYF TRBJ2-7 TRBV20-1 14
CRAAGQTDTQYF TRBJ2-3 TRBV20-1 12
CASILGYGQGNEKLFF TRBJ1-4 TRBV28 16
CASSLDRDRNYGYTF TRBJ1-2 TRBV18 15
CASSPGTGGIIHNEQFF TRBJ2-1 TRBV18 17